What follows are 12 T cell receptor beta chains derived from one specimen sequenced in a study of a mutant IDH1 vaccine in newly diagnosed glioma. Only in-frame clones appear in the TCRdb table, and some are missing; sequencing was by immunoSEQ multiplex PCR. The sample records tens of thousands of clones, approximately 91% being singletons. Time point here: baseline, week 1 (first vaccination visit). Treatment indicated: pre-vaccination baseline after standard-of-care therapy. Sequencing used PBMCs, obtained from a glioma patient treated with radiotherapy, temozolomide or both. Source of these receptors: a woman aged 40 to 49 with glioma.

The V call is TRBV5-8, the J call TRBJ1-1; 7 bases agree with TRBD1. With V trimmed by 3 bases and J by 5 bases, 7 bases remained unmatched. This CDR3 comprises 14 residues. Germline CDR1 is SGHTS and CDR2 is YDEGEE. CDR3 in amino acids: CASSWDSVRTEAFF. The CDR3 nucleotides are TGTGCCAGCAGCTGGGACAGTGTGAGGACTGAAGCTTTCTTT.

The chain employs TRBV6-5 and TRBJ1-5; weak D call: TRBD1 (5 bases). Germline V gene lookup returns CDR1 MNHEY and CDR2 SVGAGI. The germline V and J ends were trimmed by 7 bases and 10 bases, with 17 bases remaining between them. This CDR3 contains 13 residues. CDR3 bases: TGTGCCAGCACTTCCCCAAGTGGGGCCCCCCAGCATTTT. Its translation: CASTSPSGAPQHF.

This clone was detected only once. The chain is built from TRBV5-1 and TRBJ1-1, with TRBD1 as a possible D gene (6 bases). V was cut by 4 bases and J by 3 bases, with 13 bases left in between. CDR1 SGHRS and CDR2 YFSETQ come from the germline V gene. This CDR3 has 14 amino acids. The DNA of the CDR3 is TGCGCCAGCAGCCGGTGGGGGGCGGACACTGAAGCTTTCTTT. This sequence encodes CASSRWGADTEAFF. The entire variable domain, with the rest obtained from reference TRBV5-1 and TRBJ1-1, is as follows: KAGVTQTPRYLIKTRGQQVTLSCSPISGHRSVSWYQQTPGQGLQFLFEYFSETQRNKGNFPGRFSGRQFSNSRSEMNVSTLELGDSALYLCASSRWGADTEAFFGQGTRLTVV.

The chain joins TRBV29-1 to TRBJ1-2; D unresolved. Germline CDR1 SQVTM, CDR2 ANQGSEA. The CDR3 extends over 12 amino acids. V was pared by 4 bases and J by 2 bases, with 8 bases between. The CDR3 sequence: CSVVDPNYGYTF. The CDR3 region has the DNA TGCAGCGTTGTTGACCCAAACTATGGCTACACCTTC.

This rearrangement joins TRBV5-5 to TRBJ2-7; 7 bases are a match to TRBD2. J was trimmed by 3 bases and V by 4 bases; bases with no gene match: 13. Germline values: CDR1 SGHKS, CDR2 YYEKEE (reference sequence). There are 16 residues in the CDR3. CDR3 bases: TGTGCCAGCAGCACCTCCAGGACTAGTGGTTACTACGAGCAGTACTTC. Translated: CASSTSRTSGYYEQYF.

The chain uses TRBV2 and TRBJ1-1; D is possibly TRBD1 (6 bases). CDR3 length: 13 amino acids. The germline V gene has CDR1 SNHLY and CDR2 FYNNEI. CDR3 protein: CATLRGIGTEAFF. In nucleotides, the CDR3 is TGTGCAACTCTTAGGGGGATCGGGACTGAAGCTTTCTTT.

This chain's CDR3 is CASRSPGQSNTGELFF. The CDR3 DNA is TGCGCCAGCCGATCTCCGGGACAGTCGAACACCGGGGAGCTGTTTTTT. The genes are TRBV5-1 and TRBJ2-2, with TRBD1 identical over 7 bases. Germline CDR1 reads SGHRS; CDR2 reads YFSETQ. The V and J ends lost 7 bases and 0 bases, in that order; junction bases with no gene match: 9. This CDR3 has 16 residues.

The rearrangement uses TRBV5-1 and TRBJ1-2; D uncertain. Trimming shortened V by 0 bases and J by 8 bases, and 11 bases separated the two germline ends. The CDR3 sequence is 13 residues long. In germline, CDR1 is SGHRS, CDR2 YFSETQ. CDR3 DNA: TGCGCCAGCAGCTTGGACGTACCGGAAGGCTACACCTTC. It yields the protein CASSLDVPEGYTF. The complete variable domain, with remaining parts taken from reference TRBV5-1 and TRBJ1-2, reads KAGVTQTPRYLIKTRGQQVTLSCSPISGHRSVSWYQQTPGQGLQFLFEYFSETQRNKGNFPGRFSGRQFSNSRSEMNVSTLELGDSALYLCASSLDVPEGYTFGSGTRLTVV.

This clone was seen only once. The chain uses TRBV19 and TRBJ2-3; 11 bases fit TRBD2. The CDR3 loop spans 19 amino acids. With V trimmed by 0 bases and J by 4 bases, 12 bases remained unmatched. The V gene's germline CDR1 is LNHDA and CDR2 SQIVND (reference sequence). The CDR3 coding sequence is TGTGCCAGTAGTATAGATCGGGAACTAGCGGGAGTGAACCCAGATACGCAGTATTTT. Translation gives CASSIDRELAGVNPDTQYF.

This chain's CDR3 is CASSILGAAAYTQYF. For the CDR3, the DNA is TGTGCCAGTAGTATACTAGGGGCCGCCGCCTATACGCAGTATTTT. This chain links TRBV19 with TRBJ2-3; TRBD1 might be the D (5 bases). Trimming removed 2 bases at V and 7 bases at J, with 16 bases between. CDR1 and CDR2 (germline): LNHDA, SQIVND (reference sequence). The CDR3 runs to 15 residues.

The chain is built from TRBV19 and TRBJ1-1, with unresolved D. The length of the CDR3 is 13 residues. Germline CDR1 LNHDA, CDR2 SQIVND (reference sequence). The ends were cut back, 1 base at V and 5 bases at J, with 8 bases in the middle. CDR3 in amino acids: CASSIARRTEAFF. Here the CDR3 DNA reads TGTGCCAGTAGTATAGCCAGGCGTACTGAAGCTTTCTTT.

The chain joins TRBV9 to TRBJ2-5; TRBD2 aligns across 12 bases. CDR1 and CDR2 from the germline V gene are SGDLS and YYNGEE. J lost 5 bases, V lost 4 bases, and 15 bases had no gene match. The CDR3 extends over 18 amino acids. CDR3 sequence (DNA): TGTGCCAGCAGCAAGACGGGGACTAGCGGGCCGAGGAAGGAGACCCAGTACTTC. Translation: CASSKTGTSGPRKETQYF.